This T cell receptor beta chain was found in a study of blood T cell repertoires in COVID-19 (TCRdb year 2020). The study in broad terms: Samples from collaborators originated in the United States, Italy and Spain and spanned both the acute and convalescent phases of COVID-19. The material from the prospective study consisted of cDNA or gDNA derived from T cells, B-cell-depleted T cells, or PBMCs. Deeply sampled blood TCRbeta repertoires from subjects exposed to, actively infected with, or recovered from COVID-19 were included in the dataset. The repertoires were released in a freely available public database meant as a resource for research on the immune response to SARS-CoV-2. The samples were drawn from two sources: the first 160 participants of the ongoing ImmuneRACE study, and 1,254 subjects contributed by 6 global collaborators. Nearly every sample came with metadata listing a de-identified subject ID, COVID-19 status, age in years and sex. Where HLA class I and class II types were available, the types were taken from metadata supplied by the sample provider, not from assay-based typing.

TCRbeta CDR3 regions were amplified from genomic DNA by means of the immunoSEQ Assay, a bias-controlled multiplex PCR. As for how the authors treated the data: Within the assay, amplification of reference gene primers was used to estimate how many nucleated cells each sample contained. To quantify the absolute abundance of each unique TCRbeta CDR3 rearrangement, sequence reads were collapsed and filtered. For each sample, productive Simpson clonality was calculated as the square root of Simpson's diversity index across productive rearrangements. TCRdb retrieved this table from immuneACCESS and kept in-frame rearrangements only. Not all clones are present; in checked studies, unresolved V genes account for under half, and no reason is known for the remainder. V and J calls and clone size are as listed in that table; D and trimming were resolved from the DNA. The sample table holds about 98,000 clones, of which around 82% were seen once. The top ten clonotypes cover 11% of the sample.

Reading from cysteine to phenylalanine, the CDR3 counts 14 amino acids. CDR3 DNA only is kept here, 42 bases in frame from base 1. V drops 3 bases and J drops 1 base, leaving 11 bases in between. CDR1 is given as DFQATT and CDR2 as SNEGSKA, both from the germline V gene (reference sequence). A note on this clone: Its antigen is not yet known. No base qualities exist here, and no much larger clone lies one base off it.

General study outcomes and caveats: The amount of clinical and demographic metadata varied by source and participant and was provided uncurated.

The collaborating institutions used their own protocols to collect whole blood in K2EDTA tubes. For TCRbeta analysis, collaborators shipped samples in one of three forms: frozen whole blood, isolated PBMCs, or DNA extracted from either of those sample types. Recombination joined TRBV20-1 with TRBJ2-3; the D segment cannot be called with confidence. Material for sequencing was peripheral blood. The TCR originated in a man between 65 and 85 years old with active or convalescent COVID-19. This receptor carries the CDR3 CSASFNTRTDTQYF. The nucleotide sequence is given as TGCAGTGCTAGTTTCAACACCCGCACAGATACGCAGTATTTT.